The 16 T cell receptor beta chains in this list originate from one sample, sequenced in a study of cytomegalovirus exposure and HLA in healthy donors. Generated by immunoSEQ multiplex PCR, the TCRdb table keeps only in-frame clones and is missing some. The top ten hold under 0.95% of the sample, which has hundreds of thousands of clones, 75% to 90% seen once. The sequenced sample was PBMCs. These TCRs come from a woman younger than 30 in good health and CMV-seronegative.

The sample holds a few counts of this clone. The J gene is TRBJ2-2, the V gene TRBV18; a weak D match, TRBD1 (6 bases). There are 13 residues in the CDR3. V lost 4 bases to trimming and J lost 6 bases, with 9 bases between them. CDR1 and CDR2 from the germline V gene are KGHSH and LQKENI. The CDR3 nucleotides read TGTGCCAGCTCACTACAGGGAGCCGGGGAGCTGTTTTTT. Residues: CASSLQGAGELFF.

The chain has TRBV4-1 and TRBJ2-2; TRBD2 agrees at 7 bases. V lost 4 bases, J lost 4 bases, and 9 bases stayed unmatched. The CDR3 is 16 amino acids. Germline V CDR1 and CDR2: MGHRA, YSYEKL. CDR3 protein: CASSPLGTITTGELFF. The CDR3 DNA follows: TGCGCCAGCAGCCCTCTCGGGACTATCACCACCGGGGAGCTGTTTTTT.

J is TRBJ1-1 and V is TRBV5-6; D gene uncertain. The V end lost 5 bases, the J end lost 6 bases, and 20 bases lay between the germline ends. Germline V lookup: CDR1 SGHDT, CDR2 YYEEEE. This CDR3 contains 15 residues. The DNA of the CDR3 is TGTGCCAGCAGTCCTCGACTTCTCCCCGCCCCTGAAGCTTTCTTT. This encodes CASSPRLLPAPEAFF. The whole variable domain, filled in from reference TRBV5-6 and TRBJ1-1, reads DAGVTQSPTHLIKTRGQQVTLRCSPKSGHDTVSWYQQALGQGPQFIFQYYEEEERQRGNFPDRFSGHQFPNYSSELNVNALLLGDSALYLCASSPRLLPAPEAFFGQGTRLTVV.

This clone was observed a single time. V gene TRBV4-1 combines with J gene TRBJ2-7, with 8 positions matching TRBD1. Losses at the gene ends were 4 bases for V and 3 bases for J; bases not matched to a gene: 5. There are 14 residues in the CDR3. From germline, CDR1 is MGHRA and CDR2 YSYEKL. The CDR3 DNA reads as TGCGCCAGCAGCCGGATAGGACAGGGCTACGAGCAGTACTTC. As protein: CASSRIGQGYEQYF.

This chain uses TRBV21-1 with TRBJ2-3; the listed D gene, TRBD1, was not tested against the DNA. TRBV21-1 is a pseudogene segment. The CDR3 sequence is 16 residues long. The CDR3 sequence: CASSSERTGDTDTQYF. CDR3 DNA sequence: TGTGCCAGCAGCTCAGAGAGGACAGGGGACACAGATACGCAGTATTTT.

The chain uses TRBV5-8 and TRBJ2-7; TRBD2 agrees at 7 bases. This CDR3 comprises 14 residues. The V segment lost 3 bases and the J segment 4 bases; nucleotides outside the gene matches: 7. Looked up from germline, CDR1 is SGHTS and CDR2 is YDEGEE. In nucleotides, the CDR3 is TGTGCCAGCAGCTCTATAACGGGAGGTTACGAGCAGTACTTC. This codes for CASSSITGGYEQYF.

J is TRBJ2-5 and V is TRBV4-2; weak D call: TRBD1 (6 bases). This CDR3 is built from 15 residues. Trimming cost V 0 bases and J 3 bases, with 11 bases left between them. Germline CDR1 is LGHNA and CDR2 is YNFKEQ. CDR3 sequence reads: CASSQDRSGEETQYF. In nucleotides, the CDR3 is TGTGCCAGCAGCCAAGACCGTTCAGGGGAAGAGACCCAGTACTTC.

The chain couples TRBV5-4 to TRBJ2-1; 11 nucleotides match TRBD2. The V gene's germline CDR1 is SGHNT and CDR2 YYREEE (reference sequence). The CDR3 has 13 residues. V was clipped by 2 bases and J by 10 bases; unmatched bases: 2. The CDR3 protein is CASSFSGRGEQFF. CDR3 nucleotides: TGTGCCAGCAGCTTTAGCGGGAGGGGGGAGCAGTTCTTC.

This clone has only one observation. The rearrangement uses TRBV5-1 and TRBJ2-5, with TRBD2 matching 7 bases. Trimming at V came to 4 bases and at J to 2 bases, leaving 8 bases not matched to a gene. Looked up from germline, CDR1 is SGHRS and CDR2 is YFSETQ. This CDR3 has 15 residues. The CDR3 is CASSGRAGNQETQYF. In DNA, the CDR3 is TGCGCCAGCAGCGGGCGAGCGGGGAATCAAGAGACCCAGTACTTC.

The gene calls are TRBV27 and TRBJ2-1; D is possibly TRBD2 (6 bases). Trimming removed 6 bases from V and 6 bases from J, with 18 bases in between. The CDR3 consists of 15 residues. CDR1 is MNHEY, CDR2 SMNVEV, per germline (reference sequence). The CDR3 nucleotides read TGTGCCAGCAGCCCCACTAGCCCAGCGGGCAATGAGCAGTTCTTC. Translating it yields CASSPTSPAGNEQFF.

The table lists this clone with a count of one. The chain is built from TRBV2 and TRBJ1-3, with D maybe TRBD1 (5 bases). Looked up from germline, CDR1 is SNHLY and CDR2 is FYNNEI. Between the trimmed V and J ends, which lost 3 bases and 4 bases, there was a span of 13 bases. This CDR3 comprises 15 residues. CDR3 DNA sequence: TGTGCCAGCAGTGATATCCCAGGGATCGGAAACACCATATATTTT. It yields the protein CASSDIPGIGNTIYF.

The rearrangement links TRBV7-9 to TRBJ1-1, with 7 bases aligning to TRBD1. Germline V gene data show CDR1 as SEHNR and CDR2 as FQNEAQ (reference sequence). The CDR3 is 13 residues long. V lost 3 bases and J lost 12; bases outside the gene matches: 10. The CDR3 loop reads CASSFGTADVPFF. CDR3 bases: TGTGCCAGCAGCTTCGGGACAGCCGACGTGCCTTTCTTT.

This chain uses TRBV6-1 with TRBJ1-4; D is ambiguous. The CDR3 has 16 residues. The germline CDR1 and CDR2 sequences are MNHNS and SASEGT. The V end was cut by 1 base, the J end by 8 bases, with 17 bases between. In DNA form, the CDR3 reads TGTGCCAGCAGTGAAGTGTCTCGGCTCTGGAGAGAAAAACTGTTTTTT. Its translation: CASSEVSRLWREKLFF.

The chain employs TRBV7-9 and TRBJ1-2, with D possibly being TRBD1 (5 bases). The CDR3 length is 13 residues. V was pared by 2 bases and J by 8 bases, with 12 bases between. Germline lookup yields CDR1 SEHNR and CDR2 FQNEAQ (reference sequence). As DNA, the CDR3 is TGTGCCAGCAGCTTATTCTGGGGGGAGGGCTACACCTTC. This translates into CASSLFWGEGYTF.

The chain recombines TRBV19 with TRBJ2-1; TRBD2 might be the D (5 bases). In germline, CDR1 is LNHDA, CDR2 SQIVND (reference sequence). With 7 bases removed from V and 0 bases from J, the gap between germline ends came to 13 bases. The CDR3 has 15 amino acids. The CDR3 spells CASTKSGSSYNEQFF. Here the CDR3 DNA reads TGTGCCAGTACCAAGAGTGGGAGCTCCTACAATGAGCAGTTCTTC.

The chain is built from TRBV10-2 and TRBJ2-7; weak D call: TRBD1 (5 bases). V gave up 3 bases and J gave up 3 bases, with 12 bases separating them. The CDR3 covers 14 residues. Germline V gene data show CDR1 as WSHSY and CDR2 as SAAADI. The CDR3 here is CASSERGQFYEQYF. The CDR3 DNA is TGCGCCAGCAGTGAAAGGGGCCAGTTCTACGAGCAGTACTTC.